The 20 T cell receptor beta chains below come from one sample, sequenced in a study of OX40 agonist ivuxolimab in advanced cancers. Assay: immunoSEQ multiplex PCR; the TCRdb copy retains only in-frame clones and omits some. Of 60,000 or so clones in the sample, approximately 83% were seen once. Sequencing used CD4+ or CD8+ T cells sorted from blood, obtained in a trial of the OX40 agonist ivuxolimab. The receptors come from an adult with an advanced solid tumor such as melanoma, head and neck, liver or kidney cancer.

This chain joins TRBV9 and TRBJ1-3; tentative D call: TRBD1 (6 bases). The germline V gene has CDR1 SGDLS and CDR2 YYNGEE. The CDR3 spans 14 residues. The ends were cut back, 0 bases at V and 2 bases at J, with 6 bases in the middle. The CDR3 nucleotides are TGTGCCAGCAGCGTAGACAGGGCTGGAAACACCATATATTTT. Translated: CASSVDRAGNTIYF.

In its sample, this clone was seen once. The V call is TRBV12-2, the J call TRBJ2-5; TRBD1 is the table's D call, not checked against the DNA. TRBV12-2 is described as a pseudogene. The CDR3 sequence is 12 residues long. As DNA, the CDR3 is TGTGCAAGTCGCTTTGGACAGACACAGAAGTACTTC. Amino acid sequence: CASRFGQTQKYF.

This chain links TRBV30 with TRBJ1-5; D gene unclear. Germline-derived CDR1 and CDR2 are GTSNPN and SVGIG (reference sequence). This CDR3 is 13 amino acids long. Trimming pared 0 bases from V and 3 bases from J, leaving 6 bases between. CDR3 sequence reads: CAWSVQTNQPQHF. Written as DNA, the CDR3 is TGTGCCTGGAGTGTCCAGACCAATCAGCCCCAGCATTTT.

This clone occurred once. The chain couples TRBV10-3 to TRBJ2-1; D is unclear. Trimming took 0 bases from V and 9 from J, leaving 12 bases between them. Germline V gene sequence: CDR1 ENHRY, CDR2 SYGVKD. CDR3 length equals 14 residues. CDR3 nucleotides: TGTGCCATCAGTGAGTCCCCGCCTCTGGTTGAGCAGTTCTTC. It is translated as CAISESPPLVEQFF.

In its sample, this clone was seen many times. The chain recombines TRBV5-6 with TRBJ1-1; 7 nucleotides align to TRBD1. V gave up 0 bases and J gave up 1 base; unmatched junction bases: 0. The CDR3 consists of 14 residues. Germline CDR1 SGHDT, CDR2 YYEEEE. The CDR3 reads CASSLGDRNTEAFF. As DNA, the CDR3 is TGTGCCAGCAGCTTGGGGGACAGGAACACTGAAGCTTTCTTT.

This rearrangement joins TRBV6-1 to TRBJ1-5, with D uncertain. Trimming shortened V by 2 bases and J by 6 bases, and 5 bases separated the two germline ends. Looked up from germline, CDR1 is MNHNS and CDR2 is SASEGT. This CDR3 has 12 amino acids. CDR3 sequence: CASSERAQPQHF. CDR3 nucleotides: TGTGCCAGCAGTGAAAGGGCTCAGCCCCAGCATTTT.

The V and J genes are TRBV5-4 and TRBJ2-5; D is unclear. This CDR3 region has 16 residues. Germline V CDR1 and CDR2: SGHNT, YYREEE (reference sequence). V was trimmed by 4 bases and J by 3 bases, leaving 19 bases between them. The CDR3 reads CASSPPSTTPKETQYF. Written as DNA, the CDR3 is TGTGCCAGCAGCCCTCCGAGCACTACTCCCAAAGAGACCCAGTACTTC.

The chain carries TRBV5-6 and TRBJ1-1; D remains unclear. V was clipped by 3 bases and J by 4 bases, with 19 bases between them. From germline, CDR1 is SGHDT and CDR2 YYEEEE. The CDR3 has 16 amino acids. The CDR3 is CASSWVGVGRATEAFF. Here the CDR3 DNA reads TGTGCCAGCAGCTGGGTAGGAGTGGGAAGGGCCACTGAAGCTTTCTTT.

This clone has a single count. This chain uses TRBV1 with TRBJ2-2; the table gives TRBD2 as D, unverified against the DNA. TRBV1 is an annotated pseudogene. The CDR3 spans 18 residues. CDR3 amino acids: CTSSQGLAGTRNTGELFF. CDR3 coding DNA: TGCACCAGCAGCCAAGGGCTAGCGGGAACGCGGAACACCGGGGAGCTGTTTTTT.

The rearrangement joins TRBV7-9 to TRBJ2-5, with 12 bases aligning to TRBD1. Germline V gives CDR1 SEHNR, CDR2 FQNEAQ (reference sequence). The J segment lost 5 bases and the V segment lost 5 bases, leaving 6 bases of the junction unmatched. The CDR3 is 15 residues long. This chain's CDR3 is CASSKGQGAGETQYF. The CDR3 DNA follows: TGTGCCAGCAGCAAGGGACAGGGGGCTGGTGAGACCCAGTACTTC.

The chain combines TRBV19 with TRBJ2-3, with TRBD2 matching over 16 bases. Germline CDR1 is LNHDA and CDR2 is SQIVND (reference sequence). The CDR3 contains 17 residues. With 8 bases clipped from V and 8 bases from J, the junction kept 13 bases outside the gene matches. The CDR3 DNA reads as TGTGCCAGTTCCGGGCTGGGACTAGCGGGAGGGTCTGGTACGCAGTATTTT. Its translation: CASSGLGLAGGSGTQYF.

The V and J genes are TRBV15 and TRBJ2-3, with unresolved D. The CDR3 consists of 18 residues. V lost 7 bases, J lost 1 base, and 24 bases lay in between. CDR1 LNHNV and CDR2 YYDKDF come from the germline V gene (reference sequence). This chain's CDR3 is CATKYALSVERRTDTQYF. The CDR3 region has the DNA TGTGCCACCAAGTACGCCCTATCGGTTGAGCGACGCACAGATACGCAGTATTTT. Together with reference TRBV15 and TRBJ2-3, the CDR3 gives the full variable domain: DAMVIQNPRYQVTQFGKPVTLSCSQTLNHNVMYWYQQKSSQAPKLLFHYYDKDFNNEADTPDNFQSRRPNTSFCFLDIRSPGLGDTAMYLCATKYALSVERRTDTQYFGPGTRLTVL.

The J gene is TRBJ1-1, the V gene TRBV7-8; D perhaps matches TRBD1 (6 bases). The CDR3 consists of 17 residues. V was cut by 0 bases and J by 2 bases, with 16 bases left in between. Germline values: CDR1 SGHVS, CDR2 FQNEAQ. CDR3 sequence (DNA): TGTGCCAGCAGCTTAGCACCCCCCGGGACACCTAACACTGAAGCTTTCTTT. It codes for CASSLAPPGTPNTEAFF.

This chain uses TRBV6-5 with TRBJ1-6; D call uncertain. This CDR3 spans 15 amino acids. The germline CDR1 and CDR2 sequences are MNHEY and SVGAGI. Trimming took 7 bases from V and 9 from J, leaving 19 bases between them. For the CDR3, the DNA is TGTGCCAGCACCCTAGGATGGGGTGTAGGTTCACCCCTCCACTTT. Translated: CASTLGWGVGSPLHF.

V gene TRBV15 combines with J gene TRBJ2-7; D unclear. The CDR3 has 14 amino acids. Trimming removed 0 bases at V and 1 base at J, with 7 bases between. The germline gives CDR1 LNHNV, CDR2 YYDKDF (reference sequence). CDR3 loop: CATSRDKGSYEQYF. As DNA, the CDR3 is TGTGCCACCAGCAGAGATAAAGGGTCCTACGAGCAGTACTTC.

This chain links TRBV6-6 with TRBJ2-7; 8 bases are shared with TRBD1. Losses at the gene ends were 6 bases for V and 1 base for J; bases not matched to a gene: 8. From germline, CDR1 is MNHNY and CDR2 SVGAGI (reference sequence). CDR3 length: 15 amino acids. CDR3 amino acids: CASSFLDRESYEQYF. The DNA for the CDR3 is TGTGCCAGCAGCTTCCTGGACAGGGAATCCTACGAGCAGTACTTC.

The chain employs TRBV5-1 and TRBJ2-7; D is perhaps TRBD1 or TRBD2 (5 bases each). The CDR3 is 12 residues long. Germline lookup yields CDR1 SGHRS and CDR2 YFSETQ. The ends were cut back, 0 bases at V and 6 bases at J, with 7 bases in the middle. CDR3 sequence reads: CASSLERGEQYF. The CDR3, as DNA: TGCGCCAGCAGCTTGGAGAGGGGCGAGCAGTACTTC.

The rearrangement links TRBV9 to TRBJ1-1; D gene ambiguous. The V end lost 0 bases, the J end lost 1 base, and 10 bases lay between the germline ends. Germline CDR1 and CDR2: SGDLS and YYNGEE. The CDR3 runs 15 residues. The CDR3 DNA reads TGTGCCAGCAGCGTAGGTCAGAACAAGAACACTGAAGCTTTCTTT. Amino acid sequence: CASSVGQNKNTEAFF. Based on the CDR3 plus reference TRBV9 and TRBJ1-1, the full variable domain is DSGVTQTPKHLITATGQRVTLRCSPRSGDLSVYWYQQSLDQGLQFLIQYYNGEERAKGNILERFSAQQFPDLHSELNLSSLELGDSALYFCASSVGQNKNTEAFFGQGTRLTVV.

This chain connects TRBV7-9 to TRBJ1-5; D possibly corresponds to TRBD1 (6 bases). CDR1 and CDR2 (germline): SEHNR, FQNEAQ (reference sequence). The CDR3 is made up of 17 amino acids. The ends were cut back, 0 bases at V and 2 bases at J, with 14 bases in the middle. The CDR3 is CASSLARGGWGNQPQHF. CDR3 in DNA: TGTGCCAGCAGCTTAGCGCGGGGGGGCTGGGGCAATCAGCCCCAGCATTTT. Together with reference TRBV7-9 and TRBJ1-5, the CDR3 gives the full variable domain: DTGVSQNPRHKITKRGQNVTFRCDPISEHNRLYWYRQTLGQGPEFLTYFQNEAQLEKSRLLSDRFSAERPKGSFSTLEIQRTEQGDSAMYLCASSLARGGWGNQPQHFGDGTRLSIL.

This chain links TRBV12-5 with TRBJ2-3; D is possibly TRBD1 or TRBD2 (6 bases each). The CDR3 sequence is 16 residues long. Germline assignment: CDR1 LGHNT and CDR2 FRNRAP. The V gene lost 2 bases and the J gene lost 4 bases, with 16 bases spanning the gap. The CDR3 nucleotides are TGTGCTAGTGGTTTGCGCTTCGGGGGCACTGCAGATACGCAGTATTTT. Its translation is CASGLRFGGTADTQYF. Based on the CDR3 plus reference TRBV12-5 and TRBJ2-3, the full variable domain is DARVTQTPRHKVTEMGQEVTMRCQPILGHNTVFWYRQTMMQGLELLAYFRNRAPLDDSGMPKDRFSAEMPDATLATLKIQPSEPRDSAVYFCASGLRFGGTADTQYFGPGTRLTVL.